The 19 T cell receptor beta chains below all came from one sample that was sequenced in a study of T cell repertoires in cytomegalovirus infection. Antigen specificity for these receptors is unknown. Via MiXCR, TCRdb re-called the reads, giving one row per CDR3 protein. Among some 700,000 distinct CDR3 sequences listed, about 33% were seen once. This specimen was cultured PBMCs, taken from culture after CMV antigen stimulation. Every receptor here comes from a human donor in good health (CMV status not recorded). Some clones in this sample may be carry-over from other donors' samples.

This clonotype appeared a single time. This rearrangement joins TRBV20-1 to TRBJ1-6, with a weak D call TRBD1 (5 bases). Trimming cost V 1 base and J 6 bases, with 7 bases left between them. Looked up from germline, CDR1 is DFQATT and CDR2 is SNEGSKA (reference sequence). The CDR3 contains 13 residues. The chain's CDR3 is CSARGGGNSPLHF. The CDR3 DNA reads TGCAGTGCTAGAGGGGGGGGTAATTCACCCCTCCACTTT.

V gene TRBV4-3 combines with J gene TRBJ2-2, with 12 bases lining up with TRBD1. The germline V gene has CDR1 LGHNA and CDR2 YSLEER. The CDR3 runs to 17 residues. Unmatched junction bases numbered 8, after V lost 4 bases and J lost 5 bases. CDR3 protein: CASSLTGQGARTGELFF. CDR3 nucleotide sequence: TGCGCCAGCAGCCTGACGGGACAGGGGGCGAGGACCGGGGAGCTGTTTTTT.

The rearrangement links TRBV2 to TRBJ2-5; D perhaps matches TRBD2 (6 bases). The CDR3 consists of 13 residues. From germline, CDR1 is SNHLY and CDR2 FYNNEI. The V gene lost 8 bases and the J gene lost 1 base, with 11 bases spanning the gap. CDR3 DNA sequence: TGTGCCAGCTTCCGGGACTTCCAAGAGACCCAGTACTTC. Amino acid sequence: CASFRDFQETQYF. Combining the CDR3 with reference TRBV2 and TRBJ2-5 gives the whole variable domain EPEVTQTPSHQVTQMGQEVILRCVPISNHLYFYWYRQILGQKVEFLVSFYNNEISEKSEIFDDQFSVERPDGSNFTLKIRSTKLEDSAMYFCASFRDFQETQYFGPGTRLLVL.

This chain connects TRBV20-1 to TRBJ1-2; D is perhaps TRBD1 (5 bases). The CDR3 covers 12 residues. V was pared by 0 bases and J by 7 bases, with 9 bases between. Germline V gene sequence: CDR1 DFQATT, CDR2 SNEGSKA (reference sequence). In DNA form, the CDR3 reads TGCAGTGCTAGAGAGGGGACTTTTGGCTACACCTTC. This sequence encodes CSAREGTFGYTF.

The gene calls are TRBV28 and TRBJ1-1, with D hard to call. The CDR3 length is 18 residues. V was pared by 5 bases and J by 0 bases, with 22 bases between. Per the germline V gene, CDR1 is MDHEN and CDR2 is SYDVKM. CDR3 protein: CASSPLIRTLNMNTEAFF. The CDR3 DNA reads TGTGCCAGCAGTCCCCTGATTCGGACCCTAAATATGAACACTGAAGCTTTCTTT. Using reference TRBV28 and TRBJ1-1 for the parts outside the CDR3, the full variable domain is DVKVTQSSRYLVKRTGEKVFLECVQDMDHENMFWYRQDPGLGLRLIYFSYDVKMKEKGDIPEGYSVSREKKERFSLILESASTNQTSMYLCASSPLIRTLNMNTEAFFGQGTRLTVV.

The chain combines TRBV7-8 with TRBJ2-1; no clear D. The CDR3 loop spans 12 amino acids. V lost 7 bases and J 6 bases, leaving 10 bases between the germline ends. Germline loops: CDR1 SGHVS, CDR2 FQNEAQ. This CDR3 reads CASNPNVNEQFF. The CDR3 DNA reads as TGTGCCAGCAACCCAAACGTCAATGAGCAGTTCTTC.

This clonotype has just a few counts. Here the CDR3 reads CASSQTGGYTEAFF. The CDR3 DNA sequence: TGTGCCAGCAGTCAGACAGGGGGCTACACTGAAGCTTTCTTT. V and J are TRBV2 and TRBJ1-1, with TRBD1 identical over 10 bases. The CDR3 is 14 amino acids. V was pared by 5 bases and J by 3 bases, with 3 bases of the junction left unmatched. Germline V gene sequence: CDR1 SNHLY, CDR2 FYNNEI.

This clonotype appeared many times. This rearrangement joins TRBV7-2 to TRBJ2-7; tentatively, D is TRBD2 (5 bases). The germline V gene encodes CDR1 SGHTA and CDR2 FQGNSA. V shed 2 bases and J shed 5 bases, with 10 bases lying between them. This CDR3 is built from 13 residues. The chain's CDR3 is CASSLPASHEQYF. Here the CDR3 DNA reads TGTGCCAGCAGCTTACCAGCTAGCCACGAGCAGTACTTC.

This clonotype was counted at least ten times. The genes are TRBV7-2 and TRBJ2-7, with D maybe TRBD1 (6 bases). V lost 5 bases to trimming and J lost 5 bases, with 13 bases between them. Germline CDR1 reads SGHTA; CDR2 reads FQGNSA. This CDR3 comprises 13 residues. The CDR3 DNA sequence: TGTGCCAGCAGCCCGACAGGTTCCCACGAGCAGTACTTC. It specifies CASSPTGSHEQYF.

The rearrangement links TRBV27 to TRBJ1-2, with D perhaps matching TRBD1 (6 bases). V lost 10 bases, J lost 6 bases, and 36 bases lay in between. This CDR3 has 19 amino acids. Germline values: CDR1 MNHEY, CDR2 SMNVEV (reference sequence). CDR3 bases: TGTGCCACCGGCCGGGGGGCGGTCGTTGTCACTCTGAGTAAAAATGGCTACACCTTC. Residues: CATGRGAVVVTLSKNGYTF.

In its sample, this clonotype was seen a few times. This chain connects TRBV18 to TRBJ1-1; 9 nucleotides agree with TRBD1. Germline V lookup: CDR1 KGHSH, CDR2 LQKENI. V was clipped by 2 bases and J by 12 bases; unmatched bases: 19. The CDR3 sequence is 17 residues long. The CDR3 nucleotides are TGTGCCAGCTCACCAATTACCTATGGGACAGGGACTCGAATGTCTTTCTTT. This translates into CASSPITYGTGTRMSFF.

A few counts support this clonotype. This chain joins TRBV5-5 and TRBJ2-3; unclear D gene. Per germline, CDR1 SGHKS and CDR2 YYEKEE (reference sequence). The CDR3 spans 12 residues. V was clipped by 6 bases and J by 6 bases, with 11 bases between them. CDR3 bases: TGTGCCAGCATTCCCGAAGGTGATACGCAGTATTTT. Its translation: CASIPEGDTQYF.

This clonotype came up a few times. The chain combines TRBV7-6 with TRBJ2-1; TRBD2 agrees at 7 bases. CDR3 length: 16 residues. J gave up 10 bases and V 2 bases, and 14 bases lay outside the gene matches. Germline CDR1 reads SGHVS; CDR2 reads FNYEAQ. The CDR3 coding sequence is TGTGCCAGCAGCTTATTCCCTCCCGGGCGGGAGCGGGAGCAGTTCTTC. Translated: CASSLFPPGREREQFF.

In this sample, this clonotype turned up a few times. The chain carries TRBV19 and TRBJ2-3; D ambiguous. The CDR3 loop spans 13 amino acids. Between the trimmed V and J ends, which lost 3 bases and 6 bases, there was a span of 10 bases. CDR1 is LNHDA, CDR2 SQIVND, per germline (reference sequence). CDR3 amino acids: CASSIGELDTQYF. CDR3 DNA sequence: TGTGCCAGTAGTATCGGAGAGTTGGATACGCAGTATTTT.

The chain combines TRBV29-1 with TRBJ1-4; TRBD1 might be the D (5 bases). Between the trimmed V and J ends, which lost 5 bases and 2 bases, there was a span of 9 bases. Germline CDR1 SQVTM, CDR2 ANQGSEA. CDR3 length equals 13 residues. CDR3 sequence (DNA): TGCAGCGTTACTGGGGGTACTAATGAAAAACTGTTTTTT. Translated: CSVTGGTNEKLFF.

This clonotype came up a few times. V and J are TRBV6-1 and TRBJ1-4; D remains ambiguous. With 0 bases removed from V and 7 bases from J, the gap between germline ends came to 12 bases. Germline V gives CDR1 MNHNS, CDR2 SASEGT. There are 15 residues in the CDR3. The DNA for the CDR3 is TGTGCCAGCAGTGAAGCCCCCGCGGGTGGTGAAAAACTGTTTTTT. It yields the protein CASSEAPAGGEKLFF.

The chain couples TRBV11-2 to TRBJ2-7; the match to TRBD2 covers 9 bases. This CDR3 region has 18 residues. The V gene end was trimmed by 0 bases and the J gene end by 2 bases; junction bases not matched to a gene: 11. The V gene's germline CDR1 is SGHAT and CDR2 FQNNGV. The DNA of the CDR3 is TGTGCCAGCAGCTTAGACCCCCCTAGCGGGATTACCCCCTACGAGCAGTACTTC. It yields the protein CASSLDPPSGITPYEQYF.

This sequence joins TRBV18 and TRBJ2-5; no firm D call. Trimming stripped 3 bases from V and 5 bases from J, with 13 bases between. Germline values: CDR1 KGHSH, CDR2 LQKENI. The CDR3 has 14 residues. CDR3 sequence: CASSPQRRQETQYF. In DNA form, the CDR3 reads TGTGCCAGCTCACCGCAGCGAAGGCAGGAGACCCAGTACTTC.

V and J are TRBV7-2 and TRBJ1-2; a possible D gene is TRBD1 (5 bases). The V gene's germline CDR1 is SGHTA and CDR2 FQGNSA. The CDR3 is 14 amino acids. V lost 6 bases and J lost 3, with 14 bases in between. CDR3 protein: CASRPAGVDYGYTF. CDR3 sequence (DNA): TGTGCCAGCAGGCCCGCGGGGGTTGACTATGGCTACACCTTC.